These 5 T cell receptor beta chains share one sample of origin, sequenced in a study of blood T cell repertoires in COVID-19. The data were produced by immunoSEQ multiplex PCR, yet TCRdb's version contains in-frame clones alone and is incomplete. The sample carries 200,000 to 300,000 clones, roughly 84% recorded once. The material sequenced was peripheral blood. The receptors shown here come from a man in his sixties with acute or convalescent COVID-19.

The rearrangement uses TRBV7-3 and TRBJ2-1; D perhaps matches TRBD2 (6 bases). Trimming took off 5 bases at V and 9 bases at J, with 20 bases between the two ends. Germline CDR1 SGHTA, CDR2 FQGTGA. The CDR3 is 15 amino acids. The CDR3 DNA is TGTGCCAGCAGCGGGTCGCGGACGTGGGAGGCTGAGCAGTTCTTC. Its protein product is CASSGSRTWEAEQFF.

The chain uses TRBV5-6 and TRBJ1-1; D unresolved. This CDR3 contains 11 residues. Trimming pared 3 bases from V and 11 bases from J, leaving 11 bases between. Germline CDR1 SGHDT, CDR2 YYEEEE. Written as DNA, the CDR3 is TGTGCCAGCAGCTCCCGTATTGAGGCTTTCTTT. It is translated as CASSSRIEAFF.

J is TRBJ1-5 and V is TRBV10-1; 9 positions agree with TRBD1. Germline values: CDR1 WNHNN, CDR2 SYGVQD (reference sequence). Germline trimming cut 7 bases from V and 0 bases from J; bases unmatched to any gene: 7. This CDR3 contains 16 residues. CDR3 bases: TGCGCCAGCAATAGGGACAGGGACCTTAGCAATCAGCCCCAGCATTTT. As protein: CASNRDRDLSNQPQHF.

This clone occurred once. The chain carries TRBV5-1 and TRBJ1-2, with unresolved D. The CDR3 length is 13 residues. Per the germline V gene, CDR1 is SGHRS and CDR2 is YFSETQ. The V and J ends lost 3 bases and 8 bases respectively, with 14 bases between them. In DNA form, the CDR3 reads TGCGCCAGCAGCTCGCTGAGTCCGTACGGCTACACCTTC. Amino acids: CASSSLSPYGYTF. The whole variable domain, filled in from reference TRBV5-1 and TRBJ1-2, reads KAGVTQTPRYLIKTRGQQVTLSCSPISGHRSVSWYQQTPGQGLQFLFEYFSETQRNKGNFPGRFSGRQFSNSRSEMNVSTLELGDSALYLCASSSLSPYGYTFGSGTRLTVV.

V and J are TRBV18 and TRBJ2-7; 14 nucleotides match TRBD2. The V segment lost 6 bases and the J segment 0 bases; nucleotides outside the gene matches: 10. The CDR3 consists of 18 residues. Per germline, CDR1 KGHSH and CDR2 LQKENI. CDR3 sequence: CASSTRRTSGRSSYEQYF. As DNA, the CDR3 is TGTGCCAGCTCCACCAGGAGGACTAGCGGGAGGAGCTCCTACGAGCAGTACTTC.